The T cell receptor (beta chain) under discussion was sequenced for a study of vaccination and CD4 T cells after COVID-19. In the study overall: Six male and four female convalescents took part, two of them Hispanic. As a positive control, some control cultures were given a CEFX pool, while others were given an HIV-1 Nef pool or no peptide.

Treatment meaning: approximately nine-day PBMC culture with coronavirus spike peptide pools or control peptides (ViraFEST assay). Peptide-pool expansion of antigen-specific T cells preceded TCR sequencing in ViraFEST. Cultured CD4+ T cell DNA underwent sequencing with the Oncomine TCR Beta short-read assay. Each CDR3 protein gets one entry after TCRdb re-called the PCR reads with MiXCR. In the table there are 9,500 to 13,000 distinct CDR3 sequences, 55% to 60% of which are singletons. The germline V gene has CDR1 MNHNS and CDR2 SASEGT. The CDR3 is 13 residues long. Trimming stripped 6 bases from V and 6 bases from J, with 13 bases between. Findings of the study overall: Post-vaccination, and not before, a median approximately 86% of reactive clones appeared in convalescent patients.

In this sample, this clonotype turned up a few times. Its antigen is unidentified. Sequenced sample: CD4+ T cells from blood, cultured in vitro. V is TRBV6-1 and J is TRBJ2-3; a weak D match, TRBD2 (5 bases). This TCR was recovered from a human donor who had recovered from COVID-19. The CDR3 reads CASSNRGGDTQYF. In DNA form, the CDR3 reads TGTGCCAGCAGCAATAGAGGAGGCGATACGCAGTATTTT.